Listed here are 10 T cell receptor beta chains from one sample, sequenced in a study of T cells in Graves' hyperthyroidism and ophthalmopathy (dated by TCRdb to between 2019 and 2020). Libraries were built with multiplex PCR. Sequencing took place on an Illumina HiSeq 2000. The TCR beta CDR3 regions were amplified from RNA transcripts. For the first round of RT-PCR on the TCR CDR3, the HTBI primer set was used together with the Qiagen OneStep RT-PCR kit. Using fastp trimming at Q25 and MiXCR clonotype assembly, TCRdb reanalyzed the public sequencing data and kept in-frame beta chains. Each record represents a unique CDR3 protein, reported with the most common genes and DNA among its rows. This sample lists about 160,000 distinct CDR3 sequences; around 8.9% were detected once. The top ten clonotypes cover roughly a fifth of the sample. Sequenced: blood. All receptors come from a woman aged 18 to 35 with Graves' hyperthyroidism that later progressed to Graves' ophthalmopathy.

This clonotype was observed at least ten times. The J gene is TRBJ2-1, the V gene TRBV20-1; 10 nucleotides match TRBD2. The CDR3 totals 16 residues. Unmatched junction bases numbered 11, after V lost 3 bases and J lost 6 bases. Germline loops: CDR1 DFQATT, CDR2 SNEGSKA (reference sequence). The CDR3 sequence is CSARTCCGLAANEQFF. The CDR3 DNA reads as TGCAGTGCTAGGACATGCTGTGGACTAGCGGCCAATGAGCAGTTCTTC.

This clonotype turned up a few times. The chain employs TRBV29-1 and TRBJ2-5, with TRBD2 matching 11 bases. Germline V CDR1 and CDR2: SQVTM, ANQGSEA. The CDR3 is 14 residues long. The junction had 10 bases not matched to a gene; V was cut back by 6 bases and J by 7 bases. The CDR3 bases are TGCAGCGTACCGGGTTTAGGGACTAGCGGGACCCAGTACTTC. It translates to CSVPGLGTSGTQYF.

This clonotype was seen many times. V gene TRBV7-9 combines with J gene TRBJ2-1; 8 bases are a match to TRBD1. The CDR3 consists of 16 residues. The J segment lost 7 bases and the V segment lost 7 bases, leaving 15 bases of the junction unmatched. Germline CDR1 and CDR2: SEHNR and FQNEAQ (reference sequence). Here the CDR3 reads CASNRLSQGAPNEQFF. The CDR3 DNA is TGTGCCAGCAATCGTCTTAGTCAGGGGGCTCCTAATGAGCAGTTCTTC.

This clonotype has ten or more counts. The rearrangement links TRBV3-1 to TRBJ1-2, with TRBD1 identical over 7 bases. Losses at the gene ends were 4 bases for V and 8 bases for J; bases not matched to a gene: 4. Germline V gene data show CDR1 as LGHDT and CDR2 as YNNKEL (reference sequence). The CDR3 extends over 12 amino acids. The CDR3 loop reads CASSRGGSGYTF. The CDR3 nucleotides read TGTGCCAGCAGCCGAGGGGGCAGCGGCTACACCTTC.

The chain couples TRBV28 to TRBJ2-7; D remains ambiguous. Germline CDR1 and CDR2: MDHEN and SYDVKM. This CDR3 is 15 amino acids long. V lost 6 bases and J lost 0, with 15 bases in between. The chain's CDR3 is CASRPLLQSSYEQYF. CDR3 bases: TGTGCCAGCAGGCCACTCCTCCAGAGCTCCTACGAGCAGTACTTC.

This clonotype showed up many times. The genes are TRBV19 and TRBJ2-7; the D call may be TRBD1 or TRBD2 (5 bases each). The germline CDR1 and CDR2 sequences are LNHDA and SQIVND (reference sequence). The V end lost 5 bases, the J end lost 1 base, and 12 bases lay between the germline ends. The CDR3 is 14 residues long. The CDR3 sequence: CASSPGSQSYEQYF. Here the CDR3 DNA reads TGTGCCAGTAGTCCAGGGAGTCAATCCTACGAGCAGTACTTC.

The chain recombines TRBV30 with TRBJ2-1; D call uncertain. The germline gives CDR1 GTSNPN, CDR2 SVGIG (reference sequence). Trimming stripped 0 bases from V and 7 bases from J, with 7 bases between. The CDR3 is 12 residues long. The CDR3 loop is CAWSVYKNEQFF. The CDR3 bases are TGTGCCTGGAGTGTATATAAAAATGAGCAGTTCTTC.

Many counts were recorded for this clonotype. The chain is built from TRBV2 and TRBJ1-5; a weak D match, TRBD1 (5 bases). Between the trimmed V and J ends, which lost 7 bases and 7 bases, there was a span of 17 bases. This CDR3 comprises 14 residues. Germline CDR1 SNHLY, CDR2 FYNNEI. CDR3 nucleotides: TGTGCCAGCAAGCCAGGGATCTTAGGCCAGCCCCAGCATTTT. It encodes CASKPGILGQPQHF.

This chain links TRBV3-1 with TRBJ2-1; 9 bases match TRBD2. V lost 0 bases, J lost 8 bases, and 11 bases stayed unmatched. CDR1 is LGHDT and CDR2 is YNNKEL in the germline V gene (reference sequence). The CDR3 extends over 17 amino acids. The CDR3 coding sequence is TGTGCCAGCAGCCAAGATATCGCGGGGGGGCCTGCTTATGAGCAGTTCTTC. This encodes CASSQDIAGGPAYEQFF.

Ten or more counts support this clonotype. This sequence joins TRBV12-3 or TRBV12-4 and TRBJ1-2; tentative D call: TRBD1 (5 bases). The CDR3 extends over 13 amino acids. Between the trimmed V and J ends, which lost 4 bases and 8 bases, there was a span of 14 bases. The CDR3 sequence: CASSSYGGDGYTF. The CDR3, as DNA: TGTGCCAGCAGTTCCTATGGGGGGGACGGCTACACCTTC.